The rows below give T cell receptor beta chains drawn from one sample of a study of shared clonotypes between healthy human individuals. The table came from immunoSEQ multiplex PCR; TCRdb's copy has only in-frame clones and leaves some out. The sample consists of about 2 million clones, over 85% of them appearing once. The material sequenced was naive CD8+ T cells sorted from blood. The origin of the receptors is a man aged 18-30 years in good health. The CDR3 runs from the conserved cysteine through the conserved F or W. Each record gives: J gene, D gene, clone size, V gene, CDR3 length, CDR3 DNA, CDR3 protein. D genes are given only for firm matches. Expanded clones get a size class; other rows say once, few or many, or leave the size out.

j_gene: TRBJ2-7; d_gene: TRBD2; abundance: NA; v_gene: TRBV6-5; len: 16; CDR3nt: TGTGCCAGCAGTTACTCGACTAGCGGCTCCTCCTACGAGCAGTACTTC; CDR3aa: CASSYSTSGSSYEQYF
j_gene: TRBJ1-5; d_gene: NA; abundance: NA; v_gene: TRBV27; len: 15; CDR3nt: TGTGCCAGCAGTCCGCGACACGAAGGCAATCAGCCCCAGCATTTT; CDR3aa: CASSPRHEGNQPQHF
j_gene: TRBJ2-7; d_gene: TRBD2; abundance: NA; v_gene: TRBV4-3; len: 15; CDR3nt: TGCGCCAGCAGCCAGGGACTAGCAAGTATCTACGAGCAGTACTTC; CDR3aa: CASSQGLASIYEQYF
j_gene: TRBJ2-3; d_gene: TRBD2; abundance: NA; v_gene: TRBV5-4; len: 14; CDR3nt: TGTGCCAGCAGCTTAAGGGACTACACAGATACGCAGTATTTT; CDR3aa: CASSLRDYTDTQYF
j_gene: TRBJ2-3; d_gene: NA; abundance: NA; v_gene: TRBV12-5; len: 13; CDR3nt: TGTGCTAGTGGCTACCTAACCACAGATACGCAGTATTTT; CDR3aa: CASGYLTTDTQYF
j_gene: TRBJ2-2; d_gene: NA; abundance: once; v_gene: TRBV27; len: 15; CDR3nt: TGTGCCAGCAAGGCCGGGACAAAATTCACCGGGGAGCTGTTTTTT; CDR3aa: CASKAGTKFTGELFF
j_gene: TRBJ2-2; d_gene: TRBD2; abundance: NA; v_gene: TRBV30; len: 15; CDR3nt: TGTGCCTGGAGTTGGAGGGAGGGCCGGGTCGGGGAGCTGTTTTTT; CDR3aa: CAWSWREGRVGELFF
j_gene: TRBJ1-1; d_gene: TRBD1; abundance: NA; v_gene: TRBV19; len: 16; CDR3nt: TGTGCCAGTAGTATCATGGACGGACAGGGTTTTACTGAAGCTTTCTTT; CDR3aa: CASSIMDGQGFTEAFF
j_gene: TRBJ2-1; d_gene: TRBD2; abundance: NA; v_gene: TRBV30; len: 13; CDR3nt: TGTGCCTGGACCTTCCTAGCGGCCAATGAGCAGTTCTTC; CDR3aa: CAWTFLAANEQFF
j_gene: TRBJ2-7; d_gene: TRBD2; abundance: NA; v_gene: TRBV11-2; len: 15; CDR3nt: TGTGCCAGCAGCTCTGGACTAGCGGGAACCTACGAGCAGTACTTC; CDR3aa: CASSSGLAGTYEQYF
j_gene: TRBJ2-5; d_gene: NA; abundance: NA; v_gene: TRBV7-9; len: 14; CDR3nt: TGTGCCAGCAGCCCGACCGACAGTCAAGAGACCCAGTACTTC; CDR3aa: CASSPTDSQETQYF
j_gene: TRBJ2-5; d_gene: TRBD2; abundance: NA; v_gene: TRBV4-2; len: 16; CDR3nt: TGTGCCAGCAGCCGGCTGACTAGCGGGAGTTCCGAGACCCAGTACTTC; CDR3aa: CASSRLTSGSSETQYF
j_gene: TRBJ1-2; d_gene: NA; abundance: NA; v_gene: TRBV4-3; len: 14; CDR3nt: TGCGCCAGCAGCCAAGGCTTAGGGGGTTATGGCTACACCTTC; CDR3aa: CASSQGLGGYGYTF
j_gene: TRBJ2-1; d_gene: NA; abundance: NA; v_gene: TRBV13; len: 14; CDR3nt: TGTGCCAGCAGCTCGACAGATTCCTACAATGAGCAGTTCTTC; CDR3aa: CASSSTDSYNEQFF
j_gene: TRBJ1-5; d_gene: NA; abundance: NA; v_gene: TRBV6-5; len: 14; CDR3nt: TGTGCCAGCAGCCTAACAGGGACCAATCAGCCCCAGCATTTT; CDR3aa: CASSLTGTNQPQHF
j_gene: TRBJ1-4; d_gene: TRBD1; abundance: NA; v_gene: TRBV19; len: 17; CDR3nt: TGTGCCAGTAGCACCCTGACAGGGATTGGGACTAATGAAAAACTGTTTTTT; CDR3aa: CASSTLTGIGTNEKLFF
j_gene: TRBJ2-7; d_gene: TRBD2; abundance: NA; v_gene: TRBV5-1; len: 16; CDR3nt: TGCGCCAGCAGCGATGGGACTAGCGGCCCCTCCTACGAGCAGTACTTC; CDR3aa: CASSDGTSGPSYEQYF
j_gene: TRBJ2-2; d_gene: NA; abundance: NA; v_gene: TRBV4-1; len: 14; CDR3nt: TGCGCCAGCAGCCAATGGAGTTACACCGGGGAGCTGTTTTTT; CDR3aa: CASSQWSYTGELFF
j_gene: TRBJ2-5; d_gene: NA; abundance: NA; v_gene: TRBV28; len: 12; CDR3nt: TGTGCCAGCAGTTTCGGTTCCGAGACCCAGTACTTC; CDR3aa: CASSFGSETQYF
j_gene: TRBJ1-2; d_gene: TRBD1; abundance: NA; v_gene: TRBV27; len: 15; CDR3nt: TGTGCCAGCAGTTCTCCGGGACAGGGAAACTATGGCTACACCTTC; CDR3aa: CASSSPGQGNYGYTF
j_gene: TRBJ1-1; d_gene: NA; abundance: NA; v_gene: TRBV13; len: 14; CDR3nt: TGTGCCAGCAGTCTCCTCGAACCCACAGGGACCGCTTTCTTT; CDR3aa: CASSLLEPTGTAFF
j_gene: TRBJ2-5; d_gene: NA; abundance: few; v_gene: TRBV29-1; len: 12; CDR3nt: TGCAGCGTTGACCGCAGCCAAGAGACCCAGTACTTC; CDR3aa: CSVDRSQETQYF
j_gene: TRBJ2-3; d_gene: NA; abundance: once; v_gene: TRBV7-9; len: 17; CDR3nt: TGTGCCAGCAGCTTAGCCGGACTCATGGCCCCCACAGATACGCAGTATTTT; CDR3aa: CASSLAGLMAPTDTQYF
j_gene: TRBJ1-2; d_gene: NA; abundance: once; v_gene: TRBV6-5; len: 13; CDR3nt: TGTGCCAGCAGTTACACTGAGAGCTATGGCTACACCTTC; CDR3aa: CASSYTESYGYTF
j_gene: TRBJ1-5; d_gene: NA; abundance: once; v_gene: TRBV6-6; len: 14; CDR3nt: TGTGCCAGCAGCCATACAGTTAGCAATCAGCCCCAGCATTTT; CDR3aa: CASSHTVSNQPQHF
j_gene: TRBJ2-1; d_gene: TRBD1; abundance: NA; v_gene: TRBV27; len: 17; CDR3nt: TGTGCCAGCAGTTTTTCTTTTGGAGACAGGGGACACAATGAGCAGTTCTTC; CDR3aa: CASSFSFGDRGHNEQFF
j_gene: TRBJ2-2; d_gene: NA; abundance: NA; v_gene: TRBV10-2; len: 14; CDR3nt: TGCGCCAGCAGTGAGTTTCACGGGGCCGGGGAGCTGTTTTTT; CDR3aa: CASSEFHGAGELFF